Below are 25 T cell receptor beta chains sequenced from a single sample in a study of blood T cell repertoires in COVID-19. The method was immunoSEQ multiplex PCR; TCRdb's version includes in-frame clones alone and lacks a portion of them. The sample contains approximately 150,000 clones, 78% of which appear only once. Sequencing was carried out using peripheral blood. These receptors originate from a woman aged 55-69 years with acute or convalescent COVID-19.

Only one count was recorded for this clone. The chain recombines TRBV5-1 with TRBJ1-2; no clear D. Germline assignment: CDR1 SGHRS and CDR2 YFSETQ. The CDR3 loop spans 15 amino acids. The V gene lost 0 bases and the J gene lost 8 bases, with 17 bases spanning the gap. This CDR3 is CASSLDGQVSVGYTF. CDR3 DNA sequence: TGCGCCAGCAGCTTGGATGGCCAGGTCTCGGTGGGCTACACCTTC. The full variable domain, completed using reference TRBV5-1 and TRBJ1-2, is KAGVTQTPRYLIKTRGQQVTLSCSPISGHRSVSWYQQTPGQGLQFLFEYFSETQRNKGNFPGRFSGRQFSNSRSEMNVSTLELGDSALYLCASSLDGQVSVGYTFGSGTRLTVV.

This chain connects TRBV29-1 to TRBJ1-3; 7 bases map to TRBD1. The junction had 5 bases not matched to a gene; V was cut back by 4 bases and J by 2 bases. The CDR3 contains 14 residues. Germline V lookup: CDR1 SQVTM, CDR2 ANQGSEA. CDR3 loop: CSVVTGRTGNTIYF. DNA for the CDR3: TGCAGCGTTGTGACAGGGAGAACTGGAAACACCATATATTTT.

For the CDR3, the DNA is TGTGCCAGCAGCAAAGACAGGACTGAAGCTTTCTTT. This gives the protein CASSKDRTEAFF. The chain couples TRBV7-8 to TRBJ1-1, with TRBD1 as a possible D gene (6 bases). Germline CDR1 SGHVS, CDR2 FQNEAQ. This CDR3 is built from 12 residues. Trimming took 5 bases from V and 5 from J, leaving 9 bases between them. The entire variable domain, with the rest obtained from reference TRBV7-8 and TRBJ1-1, is as follows: GAGVSQSPRYKVAKRGQDVALRCDPISGHVSLFWYQQALGQGPEFLTYFQNEAQLDKSGLPSDRFFAERPEGSVSTLKIQRTQQEDSAVYLCASSKDRTEAFFGQGTRLTVV.

The J gene is TRBJ2-1, the V gene TRBV10-3, with 7 bases matching TRBD2. This CDR3 has 15 amino acids. Germline lookup yields CDR1 ENHRY and CDR2 SYGVKD. The J segment lost 4 bases and the V segment lost 8 bases, leaving 11 bases of the junction unmatched. The CDR3 reads CAISLRGGEYNEQFF. CDR3 nucleotides: TGTGCCATCTCGCTTCGGGGAGGGGAGTACAATGAGCAGTTCTTC.

The rearrangement joins TRBV19 to TRBJ2-2; 8 positions agree with TRBD2. This CDR3 region has 14 residues. V lost 10 bases and J lost 0; bases outside the gene matches: 4. The germline gives CDR1 LNHDA, CDR2 SQIVND (reference sequence). The CDR3 DNA is TGTGCCACCCGAGCGGGAGCGAACACCGGGGAGCTGTTTTTT. Translation: CATRAGANTGELFF.

This chain joins TRBV27 and TRBJ2-7, with 13 bases identical to TRBD2. The CDR3 covers 17 residues. V lost 4 bases, J lost 1 base, and 7 bases stayed unmatched. In germline, CDR1 is MNHEY, CDR2 SMNVEV (reference sequence). For the CDR3, the DNA is TGTGCCAGCAGTTCGGGACTAGCGGGAACCTATTCCTACGAGCAGTACTTC. Its translation is CASSSGLAGTYSYEQYF.

J is TRBJ2-1 and V is TRBV2, with 10 bases that match TRBD2. The V gene end was trimmed by 6 bases and the J gene end by 8 bases; junction bases not matched to a gene: 10. CDR3 length equals 15 residues. Germline loops: CDR1 SNHLY, CDR2 FYNNEI. CDR3 residues: CASSPPSGSRDEQFF. Here the CDR3 DNA reads TGTGCCAGCAGCCCTCCTAGCGGGAGTCGAGATGAGCAGTTCTTC.

This chain uses TRBV19 with TRBJ2-7; no firm D call. V was clipped by 3 bases and J by 5 bases, with 11 bases between them. This CDR3 spans 13 amino acids. Germline V lookup: CDR1 LNHDA, CDR2 SQIVND (reference sequence). CDR3: CASSMPGSNEQYF. The CDR3 DNA reads TGTGCCAGTAGTATGCCGGGTTCCAACGAGCAGTACTTC.

The chain couples TRBV30 to TRBJ2-7, with 9 nucleotides matching TRBD2. The CDR3 covers 14 residues. The V and J ends lost 2 bases and 5 bases, in that order; junction bases with no gene match: 7. Germline V CDR1 and CDR2: GTSNPN, SVGIG (reference sequence). CDR3 residues: CAWSIIAGVNEQYF. The CDR3 nucleotides are TGTGCCTGGAGTATAATAGCGGGAGTCAACGAGCAGTACTTC. Complete variable domain (other parts from reference TRBV30 and TRBJ2-7): SQTIHQWPATLVQPVGSPLSLECTVEGTSNPNLYWYRQAAGRGLQLLFYSVGIGQISSEVPQNLSASRPQDRQFILSSKKLLLSDSGFYLCAWSIIAGVNEQYFGPGTRLTVT.

The rearrangement joins TRBV28 to TRBJ1-2, with 7 bases lining up with TRBD1. Germline CDR1 MDHEN, CDR2 SYDVKM. Trimming at V came to 3 bases and at J to 4 bases, leaving 5 bases not matched to a gene. The CDR3 is made up of 14 amino acids. As DNA, the CDR3 is TGTGCCAGCAGTTTCCCAGGGGGAACCTATGGCTACACCTTC. Encoded protein: CASSFPGGTYGYTF.

V gene TRBV20-1 combines with J gene TRBJ2-7; TRBD2 aligns across 7 bases. The CDR3 is made up of 11 amino acids. Germline lookup yields CDR1 DFQATT and CDR2 SNEGSKA (reference sequence). Written as DNA, the CDR3 is TGCAGCTTAGCGGGCTCCTACGAGCAGTACTTC. Translated, it gives CSLAGSYEQYF.

The chain uses TRBV7-9 and TRBJ2-7, with 11 bases aligning to TRBD2. The CDR3 runs 15 residues. V lost 5 bases, J lost 7 bases, and 10 bases stayed unmatched. Germline values: CDR1 SEHNR, CDR2 FQNEAQ (reference sequence). The CDR3 DNA reads as TGTGCCAGCAGCCGGTCCGGACTAGCGGGTTGGGAGCAGTACTTC. Translation: CASSRSGLAGWEQYF.

The chain recombines TRBV4-1 with TRBJ2-1, with D perhaps matching TRBD1 (6 bases). The CDR3 is 15 residues long. The germline gives CDR1 MGHRA, CDR2 YSYEKL. Trimming stripped 0 bases from V and 3 bases from J, with 9 bases between. CDR3 nucleotide sequence: TGCGCCAGCAGCCAAGAGGGACAAATCTACAATGAGCAGTTCTTC. Protein sequence: CASSQEGQIYNEQFF.

The V gene is TRBV24-1, the J gene TRBJ2-2, with 8 positions matching TRBD1. V lost 10 bases, J lost 4 bases, and 4 bases stayed unmatched. This CDR3 has 13 amino acids. Germline CDR1 and CDR2: KGHDR and SFDVKD. In DNA form, the CDR3 reads TGTGCCACGCAGGGGGCAGCCACCGGGGAGCTGTTTTTT. Translated, it gives CATQGAATGELFF.

This rearrangement joins TRBV9 to TRBJ2-1; no reliable D call. CDR1 is SGDLS, CDR2 YYNGEE, per germline. The CDR3 consists of 12 residues. The germline V and J ends were trimmed by 4 bases and 6 bases, with 8 bases remaining between them. The CDR3 sequence is CASSPRLNEQFF. The CDR3 DNA follows: TGTGCCAGCAGCCCAAGACTCAATGAGCAGTTCTTC.

This clone was picked up a small number of times. The CDR3 bases are TGCAGTGCTAGACTAACAGAGACCCAGTACTTC. It is translated as CSARLTETQYF. The rearrangement links TRBV20-1 to TRBJ2-5; D remains ambiguous. The V and J ends lost 2 bases and 4 bases respectively, with 5 bases between them. The CDR3 sequence is 11 residues long. Germline V lookup: CDR1 DFQATT, CDR2 SNEGSKA (reference sequence).

This chain uses TRBV7-8 with TRBJ1-4; tentatively, D is TRBD1 (5 bases). This CDR3 spans 16 amino acids. The germline V gene has CDR1 SGHVS and CDR2 FQNEAQ. V lost 1 base to trimming and J lost 7 bases, with 16 bases between them. This CDR3 is CASSLEEAGWSEKLFF. CDR3 coding DNA: TGTGCCAGCAGCTTAGAAGAGGCAGGGTGGAGTGAAAAACTGTTTTTT.

This chain joins TRBV3-1 (or the pseudogene TRBV3-2) and TRBJ2-1; 7 bases line up with TRBD2. The V gene end was trimmed by 4 bases and the J gene end by 6 bases; junction bases not matched to a gene: 9. Germline assignment: CDR1 LGHDT and CDR2 YNNKEL (reference sequence). The CDR3 loop spans 15 amino acids. Written as DNA, the CDR3 is TGTGCCAGCAGCCCAGCGGGACTAATACTCAATGAGCAGTTCTTC. It yields the protein CASSPAGLILNEQFF.

The chain is built from TRBV19 and TRBJ2-7, with D possibly matching TRBD1 (5 bases). V was shortened by 3 bases and J by 7 bases, with 7 bases between the two germline ends. This CDR3 spans 11 amino acids. In germline, CDR1 is LNHDA, CDR2 SQIVND (reference sequence). The CDR3 DNA follows: TGTGCCAGTAGTATGAAGGGGGAGCAGTACTTC. This sequence encodes CASSMKGEQYF.

V is TRBV4-1 and J is TRBJ2-1, with a tentative D call TRBD2 (6 bases). The CDR3 has 15 amino acids. Trimming left V 3 bases short and J 4 bases short, with 13 bases between. Germline CDR1 MGHRA, CDR2 YSYEKL. DNA for the CDR3: TGCGCCAGCAGCCATGAGAGCGGGCCTTACAATGAGCAGTTCTTC. It translates to CASSHESGPYNEQFF.

The chain links TRBV9 to TRBJ2-2, with 13 bases aligning to TRBD2. The V segment lost 0 bases and the J segment 5 bases; nucleotides outside the gene matches: 7. The CDR3 loop spans 18 amino acids. Germline values: CDR1 SGDLS, CDR2 YYNGEE. The CDR3 loop reads CASSVGLGTSGKTGELFF. CDR3 bases: TGTGCCAGCAGCGTAGGTTTAGGGACTAGCGGGAAAACCGGGGAGCTGTTTTTT.

This chain links TRBV18 with TRBJ1-2; 12 positions agree with TRBD1. The V segment lost 4 bases and the J segment 4 bases; nucleotides outside the gene matches: 1. Germline V gene data show CDR1 as KGHSH and CDR2 as LQKENI. This CDR3 spans 14 amino acids. In nucleotides, the CDR3 is TGTGCCAGCTCACTGGGACAGGGGGCCTATGGCTACACCTTC. Protein: CASSLGQGAYGYTF. Supplemented by reference TRBV18 and TRBJ1-2, the full variable domain reads NAGVMQNPRHLVRRRGQEARLRCSPMKGHSHVYWYRQLPEEGLKFMVYLQKENIIDESGMPKERFSAEFPKEGPSILRIQQVVRGDSAAYFCASSLGQGAYGYTFGSGTRLTVV.

This chain connects TRBV25-1 to TRBJ2-2; D is possibly TRBD2 (5 bases). CDR3 length: 15 amino acids. V gave up 2 bases and J gave up 3 bases, with 10 bases separating them. CDR1 and CDR2 from the germline V gene are MGHDK and SYGVNS. The chain's CDR3 is CASSEISEDTGELFF. CDR3 bases: TGTGCCAGCAGTGAAATTAGCGAGGACACCGGGGAGCTGTTTTTT. Together with reference TRBV25-1 and TRBJ2-2, the CDR3 gives the full variable domain: EADIYQTPRYLVIGTGKKITLECSQTMGHDKMYWYQQDPGMELHLIHYSYGVNSTEKGDLSSESTVSRIRTEHFPLTLESARPSHTSQYLCASSEISEDTGELFFGEGSRLTVL.

This rearrangement joins TRBV5-1 to TRBJ1-2; the D gene is possibly TRBD1 (5 bases). Germline loops: CDR1 SGHRS, CDR2 YFSETQ. The CDR3 is 16 residues long. V lost 3 bases, J lost 4 bases, and 19 bases lay in between. CDR3 region: CASSSQVTDRLYGYTF. CDR3 in DNA: TGCGCCAGCAGCTCCCAGGTAACTGACAGACTCTATGGCTACACCTTC.

This clone was detected only a few times. This chain links TRBV20-1 with TRBJ2-7, with D tentatively TRBD2 (6 bases). The CDR3 contains 12 residues. CDR1 and CDR2 from the germline V gene are DFQATT and SNEGSKA (reference sequence). Trimming took 3 bases from V and 3 from J, leaving 9 bases between them. The CDR3 sequence: CSASLRDYEQYF. CDR3 nucleotide sequence: TGCAGTGCTAGTCTGCGGGACTACGAGCAGTACTTC.